The clone carrying this T cell receptor (beta chain) was seen a few times. Its antigen is as yet unknown. The entry originates in a study of tumor-infiltrating lymphocytes in localized non-small cell lung cancer. Findings and caveats of the study: Different pieces of the same tissue went to different assays, confounding technical variation with intratumor heterogeneity.

Some clones are missing from TCRdb's copy, which holds only in-frame ones; the method was immunoSEQ multiplex PCR. The table shows 3,000 to 4,500 clones, with approximately 50% occurring only once. Germline trimming cut 3 bases from V and 9 bases from J; bases unmatched to any gene: 14. In germline, CDR1 is LNHDA, CDR2 SQIVND (reference sequence). The CDR3 has 16 amino acids. V usage is TRBV19 and J usage is TRBJ2-1; 7 bases match TRBD2. Sample: uninvolved lung tissue not adjacent to the tumor. The clonotype comes from a human donor with non-small cell lung cancer. In DNA form, the CDR3 reads TGTGCCAGTAGTATCCGGGACGCGGTAGGGAGGGGTGAGCAGTTCTTC. It translates to CASSIRDAVGRGEQFF.